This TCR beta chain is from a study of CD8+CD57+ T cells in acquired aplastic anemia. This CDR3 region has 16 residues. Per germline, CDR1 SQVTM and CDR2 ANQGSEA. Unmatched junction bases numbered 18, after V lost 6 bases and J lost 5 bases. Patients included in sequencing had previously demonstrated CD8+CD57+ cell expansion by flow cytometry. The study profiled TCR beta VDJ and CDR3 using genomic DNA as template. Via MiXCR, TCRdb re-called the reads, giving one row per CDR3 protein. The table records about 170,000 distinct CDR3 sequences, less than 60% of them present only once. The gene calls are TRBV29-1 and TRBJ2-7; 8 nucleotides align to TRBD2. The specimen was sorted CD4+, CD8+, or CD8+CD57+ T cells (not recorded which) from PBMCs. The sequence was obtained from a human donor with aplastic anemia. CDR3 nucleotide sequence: TGCAGCGTCGGGCATAGAGCAGCGGGGGCGAGGAACGAGCAGTACTTC. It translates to CSVGHRAAGARNEQYF.